A selection of T cell receptor beta chains follows, all from one sample in a study of OX40 agonist ivuxolimab in advanced cancers. Here immunoSEQ multiplex PCR was the method, and the copy in TCRdb shows in-frame clones only, minus some. Of roughly 83,000 clones listed, 91% are singletons. This specimen was CD4+ or CD8+ T cells sorted from blood, taken in a trial of the OX40 agonist ivuxolimab. The source is an adult with an advanced solid tumor such as melanoma, head and neck, liver or kidney cancer. Each CDR3 is given without its conserved first and last residue. Each record gives: V gene, CDR3 protein.

V gene: TRBV14
CDR3 protein: ASSQEFNEKLF

V gene: TRBV27
CDR3 protein: ASSLWGNQPQH

V gene: TRBV5-4
CDR3 protein: ASSLGPSNEQF

V gene: TRBV28
CDR3 protein: AINRDREGEVYGYT

V gene: TRBV27
CDR3 protein: ASSLYRSSPQH

V gene: TRBV4-3
CDR3 protein: ASSRLLAGGLNEQF

V gene: TRBV3-1/TRBV3-2
CDR3 protein: ASSQSHH

V gene: TRBV28
CDR3 protein: ASRIRGFSTDTQY

V gene: TRBV2
CDR3 protein: ASSGDRGEAF

V gene: TRBV4-1
CDR3 protein: ASSHRTSEADTQY

V gene: TRBV30
CDR3 protein: AWGGYTGELF

V gene: TRBV30
CDR3 protein: AGAGGRAGELF

V gene: TRBV4-3
CDR3 protein: ASSLHPNYGYT

V gene: TRBV2
CDR3 protein: ASRALGGNTGELF

V gene: TRBV9
CDR3 protein: ASSVGRSYGYT

V gene: TRBV6-1
CDR3 protein: ASSEPGGHVTNYGYT

V gene: TRBV2
CDR3 protein: ASREQGMSYGYT

V gene: TRBV4-2
CDR3 protein: ASSQGGNTEAF